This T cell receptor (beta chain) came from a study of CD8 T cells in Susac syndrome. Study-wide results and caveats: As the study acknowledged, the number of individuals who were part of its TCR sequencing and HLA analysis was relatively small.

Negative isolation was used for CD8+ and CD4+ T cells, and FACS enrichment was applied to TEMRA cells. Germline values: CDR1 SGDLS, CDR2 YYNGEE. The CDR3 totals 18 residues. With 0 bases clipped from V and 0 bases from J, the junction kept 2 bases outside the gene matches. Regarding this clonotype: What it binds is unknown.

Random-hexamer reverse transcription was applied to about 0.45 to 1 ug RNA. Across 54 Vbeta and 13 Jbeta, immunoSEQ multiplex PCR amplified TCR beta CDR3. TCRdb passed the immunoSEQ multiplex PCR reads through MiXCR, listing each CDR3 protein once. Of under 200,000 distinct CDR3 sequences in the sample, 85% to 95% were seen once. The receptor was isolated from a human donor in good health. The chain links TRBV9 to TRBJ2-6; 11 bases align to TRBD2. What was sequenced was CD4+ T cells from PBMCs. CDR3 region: CASSVGLAGNSGANVLTF. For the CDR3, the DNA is TGTGCCAGCAGCGTAGGACTAGCGGGGAACTCTGGGGCCAACGTCCTGACTTTC.